The subject of this entry is one T cell receptor (beta chain). Its antigen remains undetermined. Base qualities are missing; no much larger clone stands one base away. The data belong to a study of blood T cell repertoires in COVID-19 (dated by TCRdb to between 2020 and 2021). Context from the whole study: Collaborator samples came from the United States, Italy and Spain and covered acute and convalescent phases of COVID-19. The prospective study material was composed of cDNA or gDNA derived from T cells, B-cell-depleted T cells, or PBMCs. Deeply sampled blood TCRbeta repertoires from subjects exposed to, actively infected with, or recovered from COVID-19 were included in the dataset. A freely available public database, intended as a resource for researchers studying the immune response to SARS-CoV-2, is where the repertoires were released. Samples came from the ongoing ImmuneRACE study (first 160 participants) plus 1,254 subjects from 6 global collaborators. A de-identified subject ID, COVID-19 status, age in years and sex were almost always included in the sample metadata. Where available, HLA class I and class II types were taken from metadata supplied by the sample provider and were not determined by assay-based typing. The investigation overall reported the following: How much clinical and demographic metadata was included differed by source and by participant, and the metadata was provided uncurated.

TCRbeta CDR3 regions were amplified from genomic DNA using the immunoSEQ Assay, a bias-controlled multiplex PCR. On the authors' methods: Within the assay, amplification of reference gene primers was used to estimate how many nucleated cells each sample contained. To quantify the absolute abundance of each unique TCRbeta CDR3 rearrangement, sequence reads were collapsed and filtered. For each sample, productive Simpson clonality was calculated as the square root of Simpson's diversity index across productive rearrangements. TCRdb carries this immuneACCESS record with in-frame sequences only. Its versions omit some clonotypes, under half of them owing to an unresolved V gene in the studies checked, with the rest unexplained. The V and J calls and clone size are taken from that table; D and trimming were inferred from the DNA. The sample table holds roughly 99,000 clones, of which approximately 88% were seen once. About 4.2% of the sample is held by the ten biggest clonotypes.

Whole blood was collected in K2EDTA tubes by collaborating institutions according to the institutions' own protocols. For TCRbeta analysis, collaborator samples were shipped as frozen whole blood, as isolated PBMCs, or as DNA extracted from either sample type. V loses 2 bases, J loses 1 base, and the germline ends lie 17 bases apart. Its CDR3 holds 17 amino acids, cysteine through phenylalanine. CDR3 DNA only is kept here, 51 bases in frame from base 1. CDR1 and CDR2 are drawn from the germline V gene: MNHEY, SVGEGT. The material sequenced was peripheral blood. This TCR derives from a human donor in a cohort sampled during active COVID-19. The sequence joins TRBV6-2 or TRBV6-3 to TRBJ1-1; the D gene is not confidently resolved. The CDR3 corresponds to CASSYLPNFHGNTEAFF. The DNA is as follows: TGTGCCAGCAGTTACCTCCCCAACTTTCACGGGAACACTGAAGCTTTCTTT.